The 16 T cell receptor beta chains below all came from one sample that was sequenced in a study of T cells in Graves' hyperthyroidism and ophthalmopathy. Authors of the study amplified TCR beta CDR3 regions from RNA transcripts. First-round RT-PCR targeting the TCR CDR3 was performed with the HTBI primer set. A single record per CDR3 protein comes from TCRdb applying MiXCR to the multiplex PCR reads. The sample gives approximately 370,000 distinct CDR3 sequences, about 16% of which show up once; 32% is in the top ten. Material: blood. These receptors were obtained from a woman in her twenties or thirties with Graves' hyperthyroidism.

The CDR3 region is CASSLREVGGNTIYF. CDR3 nucleotides: TGTGCCAGCAGTCTTCGGGAAGTCGGTGGAAACACCATATATTTT. The chain employs TRBV6-1 and TRBJ1-3; D call uncertain. The germline V gene has CDR1 MNHNS and CDR2 SASEGT. Trimming stripped 5 bases from V and 3 bases from J, with 14 bases between. This CDR3 is built from 15 residues.

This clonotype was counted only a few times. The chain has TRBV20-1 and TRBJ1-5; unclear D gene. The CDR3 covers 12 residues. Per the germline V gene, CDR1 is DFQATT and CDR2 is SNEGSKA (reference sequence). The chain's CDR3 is CSAASGNQPQHF. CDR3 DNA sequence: TGCAGCGCCGCTTCAGGAAATCAGCCCCAGCATTTT.

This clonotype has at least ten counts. The DNA for the CDR3 is TGTGCCAGCAGTTACTTTGGTGAAGCTTTCTTT. The encoded protein is CASSYFGEAFF. The chain combines TRBV6-6 with TRBJ1-1; D gene unclear. Between the trimmed V and J ends, which lost 1 base and 7 bases, there was a span of 4 bases. Germline CDR1 is MNHNY and CDR2 is SVGAGI (reference sequence). There are 11 residues in the CDR3.

CDR3 bases: TGTGCCAGCAGCCCTCATGACAGTTCTGGAAACACCATATATTTT. Encoded protein: CASSPHDSSGNTIYF. V gene TRBV7-9 combines with J gene TRBJ1-3; TRBD1 might be the D (5 bases). Germline V gene data show CDR1 as SEHNR and CDR2 as FQNEAQ (reference sequence). Trimming cost V 5 bases and J 1 base, with 12 bases left between them. This CDR3 is built from 15 residues.

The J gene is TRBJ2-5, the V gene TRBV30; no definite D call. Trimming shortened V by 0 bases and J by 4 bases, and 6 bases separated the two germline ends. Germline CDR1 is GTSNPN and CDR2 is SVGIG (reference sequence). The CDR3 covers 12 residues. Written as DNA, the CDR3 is TGTGCCTGGAGTGTACAGCGAGAGACCCAGTACTTC. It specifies CAWSVQRETQYF.

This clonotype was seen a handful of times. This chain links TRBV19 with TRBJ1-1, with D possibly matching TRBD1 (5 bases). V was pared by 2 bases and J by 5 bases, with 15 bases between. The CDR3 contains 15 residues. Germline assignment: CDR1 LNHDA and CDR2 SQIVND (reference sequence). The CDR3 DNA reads TGTGCCAGTAGTATATTCATCTCGGGGGGAACTGAAGCTTTCTTT. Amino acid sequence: CASSIFISGGTEAFF.

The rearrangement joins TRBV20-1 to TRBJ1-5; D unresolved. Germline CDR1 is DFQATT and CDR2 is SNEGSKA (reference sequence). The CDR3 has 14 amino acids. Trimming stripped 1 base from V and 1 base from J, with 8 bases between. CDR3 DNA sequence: TGCAGTGCTAGAGTAACAGTGAGCAATCAGCCCCAGCATTTT. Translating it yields CSARVTVSNQPQHF.

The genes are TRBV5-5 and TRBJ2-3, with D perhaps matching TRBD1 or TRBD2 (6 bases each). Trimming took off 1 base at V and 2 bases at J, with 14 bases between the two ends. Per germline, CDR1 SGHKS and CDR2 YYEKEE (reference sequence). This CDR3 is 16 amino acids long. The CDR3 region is CASSLRGPPHTDTQYF. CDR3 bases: TGTGCCAGCAGCTTGCGGGGGCCCCCACACACAGATACGCAGTATTTT.

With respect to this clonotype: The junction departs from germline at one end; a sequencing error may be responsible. The CDR3 reads CASSDRGFGHTF. CDR3 in DNA: TGTGCCAGCAGCGACAGGGGTTTTGGCCACACCTTC. The chain carries TRBV11-3 and TRBJ1-2; 8 bases match TRBD1. This CDR3 spans 12 amino acids. Germline CDR1 SGHNT, CDR2 YENEEA. The full variable domain, with the rest looked up from reference TRBV11-3 and TRBJ1-2, is EAGVVQSPRYKIIEKKQPVAFWCNPISGHNTLYWYLQNLGQGPELLIRYENEEAVDDSQLPKDRFSAERLKGVDSTLKIQPAELGDSAVYLCASSDRGFGHTFGSGTRLTVV.

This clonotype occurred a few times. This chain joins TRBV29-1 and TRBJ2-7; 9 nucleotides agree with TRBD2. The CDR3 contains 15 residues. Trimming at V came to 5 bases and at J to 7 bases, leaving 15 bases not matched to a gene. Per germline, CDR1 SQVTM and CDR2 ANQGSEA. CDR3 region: CSVYPAGGPSGEQYF. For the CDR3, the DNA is TGCAGCGTTTACCCAGCGGGAGGTCCTTCTGGAGAGCAGTACTTC.

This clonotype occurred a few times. The CDR3 DNA is TGCGCCAGCAGCGTGACAGGGAAGAACACCGGGGAGCTGTTTTTT. It translates to CASSVTGKNTGELFF. The chain recombines TRBV5-1 with TRBJ2-2; TRBD1 agrees at 7 bases. J lost 1 base, V lost 4 bases, and 4 bases had no gene match. The CDR3 runs 15 residues. From germline, CDR1 is SGHRS and CDR2 YFSETQ.

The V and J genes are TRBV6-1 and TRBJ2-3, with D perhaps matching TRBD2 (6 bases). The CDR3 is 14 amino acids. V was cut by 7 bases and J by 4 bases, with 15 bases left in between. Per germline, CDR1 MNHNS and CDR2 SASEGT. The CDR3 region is CASIKWGVSDTQYF. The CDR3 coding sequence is TGTGCCAGCATAAAGTGGGGGGTTTCAGATACGCAGTATTTT.

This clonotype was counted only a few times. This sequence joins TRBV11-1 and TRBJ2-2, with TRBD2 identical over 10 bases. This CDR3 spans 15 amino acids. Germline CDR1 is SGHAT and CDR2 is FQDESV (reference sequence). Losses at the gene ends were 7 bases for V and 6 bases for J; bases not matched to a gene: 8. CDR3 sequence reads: CASTSSGSIAGELFF. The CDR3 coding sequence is TGTGCCAGCACCTCTAGCGGGAGTATAGCCGGGGAGCTGTTTTTT. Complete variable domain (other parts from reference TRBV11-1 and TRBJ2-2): EAEVAQSPRYKITEKSQAVAFWCDPISGHATLYWYRQILGQGPELLVQFQDESVVDDSQLPKDRFSAERLKGVDSTLKIQPAELGDSAMYLCASTSSGSIAGELFFGEGSRLTVL.

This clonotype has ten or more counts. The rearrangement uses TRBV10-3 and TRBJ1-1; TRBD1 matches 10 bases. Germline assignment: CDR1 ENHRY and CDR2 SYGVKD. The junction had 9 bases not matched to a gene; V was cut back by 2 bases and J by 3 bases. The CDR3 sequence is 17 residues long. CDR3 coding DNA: TGTGCCATCAGTGAGGCCTATGGGACAGGGGTGCACACTGAAGCTTTCTTT. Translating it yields CAISEAYGTGVHTEAFF.

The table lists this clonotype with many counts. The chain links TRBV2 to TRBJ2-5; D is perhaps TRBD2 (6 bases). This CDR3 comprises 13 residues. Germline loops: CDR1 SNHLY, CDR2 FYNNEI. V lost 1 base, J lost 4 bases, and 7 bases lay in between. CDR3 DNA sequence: TGTGCCAGCAGTGAAGGGGGAGGAGAGACCCAGTACTTC. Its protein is CASSEGGGETQYF.

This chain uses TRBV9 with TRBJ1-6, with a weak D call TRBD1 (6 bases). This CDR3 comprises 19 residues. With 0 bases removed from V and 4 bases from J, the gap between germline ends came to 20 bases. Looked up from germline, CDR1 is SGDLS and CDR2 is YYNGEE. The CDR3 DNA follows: TGTGCCAGCAGCGTAGGTTCCTCCCCGGGACACCGATATAATTCACCCCTCCACTTT. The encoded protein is CASSVGSSPGHRYNSPLHF.